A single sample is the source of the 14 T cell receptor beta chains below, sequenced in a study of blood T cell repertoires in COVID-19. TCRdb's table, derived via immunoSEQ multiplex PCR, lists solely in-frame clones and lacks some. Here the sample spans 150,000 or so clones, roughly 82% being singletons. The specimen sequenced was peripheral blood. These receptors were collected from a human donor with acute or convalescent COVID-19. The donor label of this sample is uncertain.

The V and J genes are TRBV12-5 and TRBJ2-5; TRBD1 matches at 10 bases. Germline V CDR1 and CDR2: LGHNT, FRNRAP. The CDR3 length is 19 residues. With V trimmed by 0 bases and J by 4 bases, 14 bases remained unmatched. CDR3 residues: CASGLVQDGRTGGRETQYF. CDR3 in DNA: TGTGCTAGTGGTTTGGTACAAGATGGGCGGACAGGGGGACGAGAGACCCAGTACTTC.

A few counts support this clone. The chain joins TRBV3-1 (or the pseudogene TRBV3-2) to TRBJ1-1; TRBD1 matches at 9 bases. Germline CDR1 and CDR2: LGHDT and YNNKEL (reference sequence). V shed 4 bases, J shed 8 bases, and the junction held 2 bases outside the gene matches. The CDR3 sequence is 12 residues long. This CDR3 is CASSLGTGEAFF. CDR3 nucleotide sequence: TGTGCCAGCAGCCTGGGGACAGGGGAAGCTTTCTTT.

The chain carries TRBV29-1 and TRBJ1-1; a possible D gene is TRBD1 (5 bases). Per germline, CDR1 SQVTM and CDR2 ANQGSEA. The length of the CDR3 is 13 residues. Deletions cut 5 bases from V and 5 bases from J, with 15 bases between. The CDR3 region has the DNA TGCAGCGTTACTTCCAGGGAATGGACTGAAGCTTTCTTT. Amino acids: CSVTSREWTEAFF.

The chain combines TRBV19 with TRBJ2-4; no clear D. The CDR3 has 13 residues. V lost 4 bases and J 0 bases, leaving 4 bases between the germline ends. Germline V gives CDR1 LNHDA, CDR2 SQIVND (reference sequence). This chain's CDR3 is CASSSIAKNIQYF. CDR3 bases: TGTGCCAGTAGTAGTATAGCCAAAAACATTCAGTACTTC.

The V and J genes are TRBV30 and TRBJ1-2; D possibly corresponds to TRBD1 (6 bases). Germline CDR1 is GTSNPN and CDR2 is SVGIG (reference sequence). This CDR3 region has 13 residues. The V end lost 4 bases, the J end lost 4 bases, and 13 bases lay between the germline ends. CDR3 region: CAWTRDTSYGYTF. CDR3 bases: TGTGCCTGGACACGGGACACCAGCTATGGCTACACCTTC.

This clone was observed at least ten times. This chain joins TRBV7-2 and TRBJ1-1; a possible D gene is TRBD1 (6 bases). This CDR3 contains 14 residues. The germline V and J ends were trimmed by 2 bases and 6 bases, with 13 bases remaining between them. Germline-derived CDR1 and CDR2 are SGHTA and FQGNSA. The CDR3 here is CASSLKGERAEAFF. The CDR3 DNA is TGTGCCAGCAGCTTAAAGGGGGAGAGGGCTGAAGCTTTCTTT.

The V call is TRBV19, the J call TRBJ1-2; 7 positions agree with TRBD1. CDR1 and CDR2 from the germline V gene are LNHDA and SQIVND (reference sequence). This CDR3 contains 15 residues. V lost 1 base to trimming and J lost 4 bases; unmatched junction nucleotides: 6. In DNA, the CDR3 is TGTGCCAGTAGTATAGCAGGGGGAAGCAGCTATGGCTACACCTTC. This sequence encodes CASSIAGGSSYGYTF.

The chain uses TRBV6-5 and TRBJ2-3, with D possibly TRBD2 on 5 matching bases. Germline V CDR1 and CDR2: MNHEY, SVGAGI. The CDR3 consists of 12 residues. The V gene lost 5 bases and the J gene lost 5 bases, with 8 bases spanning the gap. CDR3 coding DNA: TGTGCCAGCAGTAGACGGGGAGATACGCAGTATTTT. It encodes CASSRRGDTQYF.

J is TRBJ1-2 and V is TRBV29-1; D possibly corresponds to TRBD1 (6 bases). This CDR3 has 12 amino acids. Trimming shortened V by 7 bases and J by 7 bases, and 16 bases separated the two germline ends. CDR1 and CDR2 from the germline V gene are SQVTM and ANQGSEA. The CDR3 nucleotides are TGCAGCGCCTCCACAGGGATGGGTGGCTACACCTTC. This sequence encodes CSASTGMGGYTF.

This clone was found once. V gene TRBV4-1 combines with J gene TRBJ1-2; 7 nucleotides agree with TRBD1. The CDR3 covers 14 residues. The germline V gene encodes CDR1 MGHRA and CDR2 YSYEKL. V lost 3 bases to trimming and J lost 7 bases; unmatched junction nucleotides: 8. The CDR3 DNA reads TGCGCCAGCAGCCACCCTGACAGGGTACTTGGCTACACCTTC. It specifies CASSHPDRVLGYTF.

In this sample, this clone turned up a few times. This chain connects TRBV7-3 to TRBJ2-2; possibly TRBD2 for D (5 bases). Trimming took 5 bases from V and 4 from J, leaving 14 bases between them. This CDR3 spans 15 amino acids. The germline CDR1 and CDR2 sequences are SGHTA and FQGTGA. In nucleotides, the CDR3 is TGTGCCAGCAGCCCCATTCCGGGGTTCACCGGGGAGCTGTTTTTT. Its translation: CASSPIPGFTGELFF.

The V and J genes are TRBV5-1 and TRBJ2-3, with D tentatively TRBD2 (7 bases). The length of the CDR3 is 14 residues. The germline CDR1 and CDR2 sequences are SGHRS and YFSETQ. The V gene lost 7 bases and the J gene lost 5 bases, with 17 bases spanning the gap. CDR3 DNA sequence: TGCGCCAGCGCCAGGGGCGGGGGAGTAGATACGCAGTATTTT. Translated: CASARGGGVDTQYF.

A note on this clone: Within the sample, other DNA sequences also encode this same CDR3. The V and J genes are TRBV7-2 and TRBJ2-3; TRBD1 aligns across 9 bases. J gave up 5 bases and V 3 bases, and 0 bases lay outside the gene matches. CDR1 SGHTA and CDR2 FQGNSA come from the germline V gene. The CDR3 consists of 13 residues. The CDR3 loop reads CASSLDRGDTQYF. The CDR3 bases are TGTGCCAGCAGCTTGGACAGGGGAGATACGCAGTATTTT. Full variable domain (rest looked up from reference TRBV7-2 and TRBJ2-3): GAGVSQSPSNKVTEKGKDVELRCDPISGHTALYWYRQSLGQGLEFLIYFQGNSAPDKSGLPSDRFSAERTGGSVSTLTIQRTQQEDSAVYLCASSLDRGDTQYFGPGTRLTVL.

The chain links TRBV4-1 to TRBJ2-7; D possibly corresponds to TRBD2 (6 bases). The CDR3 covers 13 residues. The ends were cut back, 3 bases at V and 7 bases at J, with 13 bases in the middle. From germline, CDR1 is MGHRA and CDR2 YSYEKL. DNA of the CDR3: TGCGCCAGCAGCCACCTTTCTCTAGCGGAGCAGTACTTC. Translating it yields CASSHLSLAEQYF.